This T cell receptor beta chain is drawn from a study of blood T cell repertoires in COVID-19. CDR3 length: 16 amino acids. Germline V gives CDR1 SNHLY, CDR2 FYNNEI. The trim removed 0 bases at V and 1 base at J, leaving 1 base unmatched. TCRdb keeps only in-frame clones here, not all; method: immunoSEQ multiplex PCR. The sample has fewer than 350,000 clones, more than 80% seen once; the top ten hold roughly 7%. The origin of this receptor is a woman aged 25-40 years with COVID-19, enrolled during active disease. The rearrangement links TRBV2 to TRBJ2-1, with 9 positions matching TRBD2. The sequencing input was peripheral blood. The CDR3 bases are TGTGCCAGCAGTGAAGCAGCGGGAGGTTCCTACAATGAGCAGTTCTTC. This translates into CASSEAAGGSYNEQFF. The whole variable domain, remainder taken from reference TRBV2 and TRBJ2-1, is EPEVTQTPSHQVTQMGQEVILRCVPISNHLYFYWYRQILGQKVEFLVSFYNNEISEKSEIFDDQFSVERPDGSNFTLKIRSTKLEDSAMYFCASSEAAGGSYNEQFFGPGTRLTVL.